The next 5 T cell receptor beta chains were all read from a single sample in a study of blood T cell repertoires in COVID-19. TCRdb keeps only in-frame clones here, not all; method: immunoSEQ multiplex PCR. The sample has around 200,000 clones, approximately 90% seen once; the top ten hold 1.1%. The sequenced sample was peripheral blood. These receptors were collected from a man aged 25 to 45 with acute or convalescent COVID-19.

V usage is TRBV11-2 and J usage is TRBJ1-2, with D possibly matching TRBD1 (5 bases). Per germline, CDR1 SGHAT and CDR2 FQNNGV. V lost 2 bases to trimming and J lost 5 bases, with 15 bases between them. The CDR3 sequence is 15 residues long. The CDR3: CASSLPADKGYGYTF. The DNA for the CDR3 is TGTGCCAGCAGCTTACCCGCGGACAAGGGATATGGCTACACCTTC.

CDR3 DNA sequence: TGCGCCAGCAGCCTTACACAGTCTCATAATTCACCCCTCCACTTT. Translated, it gives CASSLTQSHNSPLHF. The V call is TRBV5-1, the J call TRBJ1-6; D is ambiguous. The V gene lost 4 bases and the J gene lost 5 bases, with 13 bases spanning the gap. This CDR3 spans 15 amino acids. The germline CDR1 and CDR2 sequences are SGHRS and YFSETQ. Complete variable domain (other parts from reference TRBV5-1 and TRBJ1-6): KAGVTQTPRYLIKTRGQQVTLSCSPISGHRSVSWYQQTPGQGLQFLFEYFSETQRNKGNFPGRFSGRQFSNSRSEMNVSTLELGDSALYLCASSLTQSHNSPLHFGNGTRLTVT.

This chain uses TRBV4-1 with TRBJ1-2, with a tentative D call TRBD1 (6 bases). This CDR3 spans 16 amino acids. Germline CDR1 reads MGHRA; CDR2 reads YSYEKL. V was cut by 0 bases and J by 4 bases, with 15 bases left in between. This CDR3 is CASSQDENWTAYGYTF. The CDR3 DNA is TGCGCCAGCAGCCAAGATGAAAATTGGACAGCCTATGGCTACACCTTC.

This chain uses TRBV7-3 with TRBJ1-6; 7 nucleotides line up with TRBD1. Germline loops: CDR1 SGHTA, CDR2 FQGTGA. J was trimmed by 7 bases and V by 5 bases; bases with no gene match: 5. This CDR3 comprises 14 residues. CDR3 amino acids: CASSPGQRNSPLHF. Written as DNA, the CDR3 is TGTGCCAGCAGCCCGGGACAGCGAAATTCACCCCTCCACTTT.

The genes are TRBV3-1 (or the pseudogene TRBV3-2) and TRBJ1-5; 8 bases are shared with TRBD1. The J segment lost 6 bases and the V segment lost 1 base, leaving 5 bases of the junction unmatched. The germline CDR1 and CDR2 sequences are LGHDT and YNNKEL (reference sequence). This CDR3 has 15 residues. The CDR3 here is CASSQGTGLSQPQHF. CDR3 nucleotides: TGTGCCAGCAGCCAAGGGACAGGGTTAAGTCAGCCCCAGCATTTT.